This T cell receptor (beta chain) comes out of a study of CD8 T cells in Susac syndrome. Regarding the study as a whole: Clonal CD8+ expansion in Susac was highest in TEMRA cells and active patients.

About this clonotype: Its antigen remains unknown.

RNA amounts of roughly 0.45 to 1 ug underwent reverse transcription with random hexamers. With immunoSEQ multiplex PCR, TCR beta CDR3 was amplified across 54 Vbeta and 13 Jbeta. MiXCR, applied by TCRdb to the immunoSEQ multiplex PCR reads, yields one record per CDR3 protein. The profile shows some 130,000 distinct CDR3 sequences, 85% to 95% of them singletons. V was trimmed by 4 bases and J by 6 bases, leaving 16 bases between them. CDR1 DFQATT and CDR2 SNEGSKA come from the germline V gene (reference sequence). The CDR3 extends over 14 amino acids. Specimen: CD8+ T cells from PBMCs. The chain combines TRBV20-1 with TRBJ2-1; D call uncertain. This TCR came from a human donor with Susac syndrome. As DNA, the CDR3 is TGCAGTGCTACACTTCCCCTTGACTTCAATGAGCAGTTCTTC. This sequence encodes CSATLPLDFNEQFF.